These 18 T cell receptor beta chains came from one sample sequenced in a study of cytomegalovirus exposure and HLA in healthy donors. Repertoires were generated with immunoSEQ multiplex PCR, while TCRdb's copy carries only in-frame clones and drops some. Of about 240,000 clones in the sample, more than 75% are singletons; the top ten hold roughly 1.2%. Sequenced sample: PBMCs. The receptors were sampled from a woman aged 25 to 45 in good health and CMV-seropositive.

The V gene is TRBV9, the J gene TRBJ2-1; a possible D gene is TRBD2 (6 bases). The CDR3 is 15 residues long. CDR1 SGDLS and CDR2 YYNGEE come from the germline V gene. Between the trimmed V and J ends, which lost 2 bases and 3 bases, there was a span of 12 bases. The CDR3 is CASSVRRAGYNEQFF. The CDR3 DNA follows: TGTGCCAGCAGCGTGAGGAGGGCCGGCTACAATGAGCAGTTCTTC.

This clone was detected once. The chain combines TRBV6-6 with TRBJ2-7; D not certain. CDR1 and CDR2 from the germline V gene are MNHNY and SVGAGI (reference sequence). With 2 bases removed from V and 3 bases from J, the gap between germline ends came to 5 bases. This CDR3 contains 12 residues. The CDR3 here is CASSYESYEQYF. The CDR3 nucleotides read TGTGCCAGCAGTTACGAGAGCTACGAGCAGTACTTC.

This clone has only one observation. This chain uses TRBV18 with TRBJ1-1; possibly TRBD1 for D (6 bases). CDR3 size: 14 residues. Looked up from germline, CDR1 is KGHSH and CDR2 is LQKENI. Trimming pared 4 bases from V and 6 bases from J, leaving 15 bases between. CDR3 nucleotide sequence: TGTGCCAGCTCACGGGACACAGAAAACTCTGAAGCTTTCTTT. Protein: CASSRDTENSEAFF.

The genes are TRBV7-9 and TRBJ1-2; 8 bases map to TRBD1. Germline-derived CDR1 and CDR2 are SEHNR and FQNEAQ (reference sequence). J gave up 6 bases and V 4 bases, and 1 base lay outside the gene matches. The CDR3 extends over 12 amino acids. CDR3 sequence: CASSSGGNGYTF. The CDR3 region has the DNA TGTGCCAGCAGCTCAGGGGGCAATGGCTACACCTTC.

This chain joins TRBV4-1 and TRBJ2-7; TRBD2 matches at 16 bases. CDR1 is MGHRA, CDR2 YSYEKL, per germline. J gave up 0 bases and V 3 bases, and 2 bases lay outside the gene matches. This CDR3 spans 17 amino acids. CDR3 in DNA: TGCGCCAGCAGCCAGGGACTAGCGGGAGGGTTCTCCTACGAGCAGTACTTC. It yields the protein CASSQGLAGGFSYEQYF.

This rearrangement joins TRBV15 to TRBJ2-7, with D possibly matching TRBD1 (6 bases). Trimming cost V 3 bases and J 0 bases, with 6 bases left between them. CDR1 and CDR2 from the germline V gene are LNHNV and YYDKDF (reference sequence). The CDR3 consists of 13 residues. Here the CDR3 DNA reads TGTGCCACCAGCAGGGACAGCTCCTACGAGCAGTACTTC. Translated, it gives CATSRDSSYEQYF.

Points on this clone: Here the CDR3 omits its conserved ending phenylalanine or tryptophan, so a read error is the likely source. It is unclear where the CDR3 begins or ends on the DNA, so no DNA is shown, and the CDR3 is as TCRdb lists it. The chain has TRBV21-1 and TRBJ1-2. TRBV21-1 is classified as a pseudogene. Inclusive of both ends, the CDR3 amounts to 9 amino acids. The CDR3 sequence is CASSTETNI.

This chain connects TRBV28 to TRBJ1-3; D ambiguous. The germline CDR1 and CDR2 sequences are MDHEN and SYDVKM. V was pared by 4 bases and J by 7 bases, with 11 bases between. CDR3 length: 13 residues. The CDR3 is CASSSNPLNTIYF. In DNA, the CDR3 is TGTGCCAGCAGTTCTAATCCCCTGAACACCATATATTTT. Full variable domain (rest looked up from reference TRBV28 and TRBJ1-3): DVKVTQSSRYLVKRTGEKVFLECVQDMDHENMFWYRQDPGLGLRLIYFSYDVKMKEKGDIPEGYSVSREKKERFSLILESASTNQTSMYLCASSSNPLNTIYFGEGSWLTVV.

This clone turned up a few times. V gene TRBV7-2 combines with J gene TRBJ2-7, with D perhaps matching TRBD2 (6 bases). V lost 2 bases to trimming and J lost 6 bases, with 11 bases between them. The germline gives CDR1 SGHTA, CDR2 FQGNSA. This CDR3 contains 13 residues. CDR3 protein: CASSLLGLSEQYF. CDR3 DNA: TGTGCCAGCAGCTTATTGGGACTTAGCGAGCAGTACTTC.

The V call is TRBV9, the J call TRBJ2-3, with D unclear. V was pared by 0 bases and J by 4 bases, with 6 bases between. CDR3 length: 13 residues. Germline lookup yields CDR1 SGDLS and CDR2 YYNGEE. The CDR3 nucleotides read TGTGCCAGCAGCGTAGTTAGTTCAGATACGCAGTATTTT. This encodes CASSVVSSDTQYF.

The V and J genes are TRBV7-6 and TRBJ1-5; D uncertain. The CDR3 loop spans 13 amino acids. V was clipped by 5 bases and J by 2 bases, with 7 bases between them. Germline CDR1 and CDR2: SGHVS and FNYEAQ. As DNA, the CDR3 is TGTGCCAGCAGCCTTACAGGCAATCAGCCCCAGCATTTT. As protein: CASSLTGNQPQHF.

Only one count was recorded for this clone. The chain joins TRBV15 to TRBJ1-1; a possible D gene is TRBD1 (5 bases). The CDR3 extends over 13 amino acids. Trimming left V 6 bases short and J 5 bases short, with 13 bases between. Germline V CDR1 and CDR2: LNHNV, YYDKDF (reference sequence). Here the CDR3 DNA reads TGTGCCACCAGTTCTCAGGGTCAGACTGAAGCTTTCTTT. Its protein product is CATSSQGQTEAFF.

The rearrangement joins TRBV27 to TRBJ2-7; D is perhaps TRBD2 (6 bases). This CDR3 contains 15 residues. The V end lost 5 bases, the J end lost 6 bases, and 20 bases lay between the germline ends. CDR1 MNHEY and CDR2 SMNVEV come from the germline V gene (reference sequence). CDR3 DNA: TGTGCCAGCAGTCCCAGGACCCTGGAGGGGAGCGAGCAGTACTTC. Translation: CASSPRTLEGSEQYF.

This sequence joins TRBV10-1 and TRBJ2-1; 9 bases align to TRBD2. Germline CDR1 is WNHNN and CDR2 is SYGVQD (reference sequence). The CDR3 is 13 amino acids. V was pared by 10 bases and J by 4 bases, with 5 bases of the junction left unmatched. CDR3 sequence (DNA): TGCGCCACCTCCGGACTAGCGTACAATGAGCAGTTCTTC. Its translation: CATSGLAYNEQFF.

The chain combines TRBV7-9 with TRBJ2-3; 11 nucleotides agree with TRBD2. The CDR3 is 15 amino acids. Germline V gives CDR1 SEHNR, CDR2 FQNEAQ (reference sequence). After removal of 6 bases from V and 3 bases from J, the junction contained 5 bases not matched to a gene. For the CDR3, the DNA is TGTGCCAGCAGAATTAGCGGGAGGGGTACAGATACGCAGTATTTT. Protein: CASRISGRGTDTQYF.

The V and J genes are TRBV10-3 and TRBJ2-2, with 11 bases aligning to TRBD2. The V gene's germline CDR1 is ENHRY and CDR2 SYGVKD. The V and J ends lost 2 bases and 0 bases, in that order; junction bases with no gene match: 2. This CDR3 has 17 amino acids. CDR3 DNA sequence: TGTGCCATCAGTGAGATGACTAGCGGGGCGAACACCGGGGAGCTGTTTTTT. Encoded protein: CAISEMTSGANTGELFF.

The genes are TRBV15 and TRBJ1-1; D may be TRBD1 (6 bases). Germline assignment: CDR1 LNHNV and CDR2 YYDKDF (reference sequence). V was shortened by 5 bases and J by 3 bases, with 10 bases between the two germline ends. There are 13 residues in the CDR3. In DNA form, the CDR3 reads TGTGCCACCAGCGGGGACATTTACACTGAAGCTTTCTTT. Translation gives CATSGDIYTEAFF.

V and J are TRBV28 and TRBJ1-5; perhaps TRBD1 as D (6 bases). With 6 bases removed from V and 3 bases from J, the gap between germline ends came to 9 bases. Germline V lookup: CDR1 MDHEN, CDR2 SYDVKM. CDR3 length equals 13 residues. CDR3 bases: TGTGCCAGCAGCCGGGACATCAATCAGCCCCAGCATTTT. It codes for CASSRDINQPQHF.